This TCR beta chain stems from a study of blood T cell repertoires in COVID-19. The CDR3 has 15 residues. Sequencing used immunoSEQ multiplex PCR; TCRdb keeps in-frame clones, though not all of them. The sample consists of approximately 500,000 clones, approximately 88% of them appearing once. The specimen sequenced was peripheral blood. This TCR came from a woman aged 50 to 65 with COVID-19, enrolled during active disease. This chain joins TRBV21-1 and TRBJ2-3; the D call of TRBD2 is as the table states it, not checked on the DNA. TRBV21-1 is termed a pseudogene. As DNA, the CDR3 is TGTGCCAGCAGCAAAGTTAAGCTATGCACAGATACGCAGTATTTT. It is translated as CASSKVKLCTDTQYF.